This TCR beta chain was recorded in a study of blood T cell repertoires in COVID-19. About the research overall: The samples span acute and convalescent COVID-19 from the United States, Italy and Spain. PBMCs, B-cell-depleted T cells, or T cells provided the cDNA or gDNA that made up the material.

As processed by the authors: Nucleated cell counts were estimated from reference gene primer amplification. Data came from immunoSEQ multiplex PCR; TCRdb stores just in-frame clones and leaves some out. V and J calls and clone size follow that table, whereas D and trimming were derived from the DNA. The sample gives about 210,000 clones, around 91% of which show up once; 4.8% is in the top ten. Germline V CDR1 and CDR2: LGHDT, YNNKEL (reference sequence). The V and J ends lost 0 bases and 6 bases respectively, with 8 bases between them. The CDR3 runs to 13 residues. The source material was peripheral blood. This TCR derives from a woman between 35 and 50 years old with acute or convalescent COVID-19. The chain is built from TRBV3-1 (or the pseudogene TRBV3-2) and TRBJ1-2, with D possibly being TRBD1 (6 bases). The CDR3 bases are TGTGCCAGCAGCCAAGAGGGGGCGGATGGCTACACCTTC. Its protein is CASSQEGADGYTF.